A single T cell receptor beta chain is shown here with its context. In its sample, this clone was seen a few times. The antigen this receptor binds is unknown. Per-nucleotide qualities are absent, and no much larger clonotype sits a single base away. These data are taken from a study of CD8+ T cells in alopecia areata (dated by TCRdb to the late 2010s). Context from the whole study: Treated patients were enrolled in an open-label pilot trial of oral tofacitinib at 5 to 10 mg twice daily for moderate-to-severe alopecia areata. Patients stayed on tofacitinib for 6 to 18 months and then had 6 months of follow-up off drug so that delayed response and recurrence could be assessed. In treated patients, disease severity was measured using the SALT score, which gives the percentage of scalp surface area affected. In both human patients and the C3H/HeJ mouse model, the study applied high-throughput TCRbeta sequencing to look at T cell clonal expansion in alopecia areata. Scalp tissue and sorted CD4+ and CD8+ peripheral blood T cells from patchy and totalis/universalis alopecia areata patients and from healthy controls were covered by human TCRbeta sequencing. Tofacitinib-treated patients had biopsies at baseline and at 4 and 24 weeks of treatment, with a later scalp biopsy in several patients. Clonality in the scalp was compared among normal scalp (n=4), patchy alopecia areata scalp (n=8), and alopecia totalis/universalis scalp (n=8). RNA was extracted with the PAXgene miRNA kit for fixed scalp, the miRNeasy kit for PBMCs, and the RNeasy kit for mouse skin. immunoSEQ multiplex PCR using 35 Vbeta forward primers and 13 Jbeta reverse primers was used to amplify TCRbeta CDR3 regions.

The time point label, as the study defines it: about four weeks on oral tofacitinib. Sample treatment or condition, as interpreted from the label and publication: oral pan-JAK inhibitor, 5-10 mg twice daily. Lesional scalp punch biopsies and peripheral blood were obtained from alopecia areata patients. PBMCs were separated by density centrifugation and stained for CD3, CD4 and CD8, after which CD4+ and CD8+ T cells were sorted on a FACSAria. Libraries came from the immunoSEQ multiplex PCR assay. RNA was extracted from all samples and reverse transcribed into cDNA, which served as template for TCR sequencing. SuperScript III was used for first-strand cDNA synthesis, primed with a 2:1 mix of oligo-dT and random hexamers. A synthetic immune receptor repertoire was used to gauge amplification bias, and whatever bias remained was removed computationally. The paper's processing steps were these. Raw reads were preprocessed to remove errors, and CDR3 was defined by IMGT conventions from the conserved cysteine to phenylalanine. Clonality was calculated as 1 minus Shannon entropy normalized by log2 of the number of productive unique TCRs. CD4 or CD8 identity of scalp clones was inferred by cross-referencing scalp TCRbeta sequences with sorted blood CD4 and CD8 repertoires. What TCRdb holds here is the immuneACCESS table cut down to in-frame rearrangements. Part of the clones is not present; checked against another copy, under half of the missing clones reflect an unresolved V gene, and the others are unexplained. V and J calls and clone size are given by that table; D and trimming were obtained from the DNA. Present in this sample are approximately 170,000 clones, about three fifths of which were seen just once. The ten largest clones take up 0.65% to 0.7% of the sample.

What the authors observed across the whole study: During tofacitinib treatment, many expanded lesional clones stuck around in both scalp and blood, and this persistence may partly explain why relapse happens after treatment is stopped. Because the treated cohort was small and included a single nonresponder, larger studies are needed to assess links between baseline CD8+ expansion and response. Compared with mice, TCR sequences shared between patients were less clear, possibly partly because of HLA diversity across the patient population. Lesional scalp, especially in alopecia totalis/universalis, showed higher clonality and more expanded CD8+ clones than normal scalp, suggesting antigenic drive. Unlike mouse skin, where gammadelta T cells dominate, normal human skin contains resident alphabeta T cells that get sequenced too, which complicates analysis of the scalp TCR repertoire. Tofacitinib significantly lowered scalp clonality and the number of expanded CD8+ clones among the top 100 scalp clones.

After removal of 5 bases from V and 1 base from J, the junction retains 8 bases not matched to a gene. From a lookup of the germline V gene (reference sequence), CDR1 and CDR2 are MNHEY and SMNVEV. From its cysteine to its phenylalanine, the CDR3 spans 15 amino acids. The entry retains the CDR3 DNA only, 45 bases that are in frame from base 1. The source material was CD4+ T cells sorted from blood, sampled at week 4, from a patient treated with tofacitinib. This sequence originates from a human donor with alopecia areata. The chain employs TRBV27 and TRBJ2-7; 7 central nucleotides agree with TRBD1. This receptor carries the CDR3 CASSGTGTVSYEQYF. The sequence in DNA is TGTGCCAGCAGTGGAACCGGGACAGTATCCTACGAGCAGTACTTC.